The 21 T cell receptor beta chains below come from one sample, sequenced in a study of T cell changes during pregnancy in multiple sclerosis. Profiling relied on immunoSEQ multiplex PCR, and the TCRdb table lists in-frame clones only, not all of them. The sample records 45,000 to 60,000 clones, 85% to 95% being singletons. Sequences were derived from CD4+ T cells from peripheral blood mononuclear cells, sampled in the third trimester of pregnancy. These receptor sequences come from a female donor with multiple sclerosis, enrolled in a pregnancy study.

This chain links TRBV7-9 with TRBJ1-6; D gene unclear. Germline lookup yields CDR1 SEHNR and CDR2 FQNEAQ (reference sequence). The CDR3 sequence is 13 residues long. V lost 2 bases to trimming and J lost 8 bases, with 7 bases between them. The CDR3 sequence is CASSLSPDSPLHF. The DNA for the CDR3 is TGTGCCAGCAGCTTATCCCCCGATTCACCCCTCCACTTT.

The chain combines TRBV4-3 with TRBJ1-1; tentative D call: TRBD1 (6 bases). Germline V gene data show CDR1 as LGHNA and CDR2 as YSLEER. The CDR3 runs to 14 residues. Trimming left V 0 bases short and J 4 bases short, with 9 bases between. The CDR3, as DNA: TGCGCCAGCAGCCAAGAACAGGGTATCACTGAAGCTTTCTTT. Encoded protein: CASSQEQGITEAFF.

This chain connects TRBV7-6 to TRBJ2-7; the match to TRBD2 covers 7 bases. The CDR3 covers 14 residues. Germline V lookup: CDR1 SGHVS, CDR2 FNYEAQ. V gave up 4 bases and J gave up 6 bases; unmatched junction bases: 9. The CDR3 here is CASSSLRTSSEQYF. The CDR3 bases are TGTGCCAGCAGCTCCCTCAGGACTAGTAGCGAGCAGTACTTC.

The chain employs TRBV6-6 and TRBJ2-2; 8 bases are a match to TRBD1. Germline loops: CDR1 MNHNY, CDR2 SVGAGI (reference sequence). The junction had 5 bases not matched to a gene; V was cut back by 2 bases and J by 6 bases. The CDR3 spans 15 residues. The CDR3 DNA sequence: TGTGCCAGCAGTTACCAGGGGGCGGAGGCCGGGGAGCTGTTTTTT. Residues: CASSYQGAEAGELFF.

V usage is TRBV7-2 and J usage is TRBJ1-1; D is perhaps TRBD1 (5 bases). Germline V gene sequence: CDR1 SGHTA, CDR2 FQGNSA. This CDR3 has 14 amino acids. The V and J ends lost 1 base and 3 bases respectively, with 9 bases between them. CDR3 nucleotides: TGTGCCAGCAGCTTAGGGGGGGTGGACACTGAAGCTTTCTTT. This translates into CASSLGGVDTEAFF.

DNA for the CDR3: TGTGCCACTACACTGGACCACGGGGGGAGATACACTGAAGCTTTCTTT. Protein sequence: CATTLDHGGRYTEAFF. The J gene is TRBJ1-1, the V gene TRBV7-8, with D possibly being TRBD1 (5 bases). Trimming cost V 10 bases and J 3 bases, with 24 bases left between them. Looked up from germline, CDR1 is SGHVS and CDR2 is FQNEAQ. CDR3 length: 16 residues.

The chain is built from TRBV5-1 and TRBJ2-6; TRBD2 matches at 8 bases. CDR3 length: 17 residues. V dropped 0 bases and J dropped 0; count of bases not matched to a gene: 2. Germline assignment: CDR1 SGHRS and CDR2 YFSETQ. The CDR3 protein is CASSLGGGNSGANVLTF. DNA of the CDR3: TGCGCCAGCAGCTTGGGCGGGGGGAACTCTGGGGCCAACGTCCTGACTTTC.

This sequence joins TRBV4-2 and TRBJ2-3; D perhaps matches TRBD2 (7 bases). V lost 0 bases and J 4 bases, leaving 20 bases between the germline ends. Germline loops: CDR1 LGHNA, CDR2 YNFKEQ. This CDR3 has 18 residues. CDR3 bases: TGTGCCAGCAGCCAAGATGGATTGGGGGGGGCTCAGGCAGATACGCAGTATTTT. This sequence encodes CASSQDGLGGAQADTQYF.

This clone came up once. The chain joins TRBV19 to TRBJ2-6; D might be TRBD1 (6 bases). Germline values: CDR1 LNHDA, CDR2 SQIVND (reference sequence). This CDR3 has 15 amino acids. Trimming cost V 2 bases and J 2 bases, with 7 bases left between them. CDR3: CASSITGTGANVLTF. The CDR3 nucleotides are TGTGCCAGTAGTATAACAGGGACTGGGGCCAACGTCCTGACTTTC.

The chain carries TRBV7-2 and TRBJ2-7; TRBD1 matches 8 bases. Germline V gene lookup returns CDR1 SGHTA and CDR2 FQGNSA. This CDR3 comprises 12 residues. The J segment lost 6 bases and the V segment lost 7 bases, leaving 5 bases of the junction unmatched. CDR3 loop: CASTPDRAEQYF. The CDR3 nucleotides read TGTGCCAGCACACCGGACAGGGCCGAGCAGTACTTC.

The chain couples TRBV9 to TRBJ1-2; TRBD1 is a possible D gene (6 bases). This CDR3 is 16 amino acids long. In germline, CDR1 is SGDLS, CDR2 YYNGEE. The germline V and J ends were trimmed by 3 bases and 4 bases, with 19 bases remaining between them. CDR3 sequence (DNA): TGTGCCAGCAGCGACCCGCCATCAGGGGTCCTCTATGGCTACACCTTC. It encodes CASSDPPSGVLYGYTF. Drawing the rest from reference TRBV9 and TRBJ1-2, the complete variable domain is DSGVTQTPKHLITATGQRVTLRCSPRSGDLSVYWYQQSLDQGLQFLIQYYNGEERAKGNILERFSAQQFPDLHSELNLSSLELGDSALYFCASSDPPSGVLYGYTFGSGTRLTVV.

The CDR3 sequence: CASSQRGQANTEAFF. In DNA form, the CDR3 reads TGCGCCAGCAGTCAACGAGGACAGGCGAACACTGAAGCTTTCTTT. This rearrangement joins TRBV23-1 to TRBJ1-1, with 7 bases identical to TRBD1. TRBV23-1 is recorded as an ORF, its role being uncertain. The CDR3 sequence is 15 residues long. Trimming took 2 bases from V and 1 from J; bases not matched to a gene: 4.

This clone appeared a single time. The chain has TRBV6-5 and TRBJ1-6; TRBD1 matches at 7 bases. The V segment lost 5 bases and the J segment 14 bases; nucleotides outside the gene matches: 12. CDR1 is MNHEY, CDR2 SVGAGI, per germline. This CDR3 comprises 14 residues. The CDR3 coding sequence is TGTGCCAGCAGTCCGGACAGGATACGGTTGACCCTCCACTTT. Translation: CASSPDRIRLTLHF.

V and J are TRBV19 and TRBJ1-5; 7 bases map to TRBD1. V was clipped by 11 bases and J by 4 bases; unmatched bases: 8. The CDR3 spans 13 residues. Germline V CDR1 and CDR2: LNHDA, SQIVND (reference sequence). The CDR3 spells CAGSDRVNQPQHF. The CDR3 DNA reads TGTGCCGGAAGTGACAGGGTGAATCAGCCCCAGCATTTT.

The chain uses TRBV11-2 and TRBJ2-1; 8 bases are a match to TRBD1. The CDR3 runs 15 residues. After removal of 1 base from V and 8 bases from J, the junction contained 7 bases not matched to a gene. The V gene's germline CDR1 is SGHAT and CDR2 FQNNGV. The CDR3 region has the DNA TGTGCCAGCAGCTTAGGCACAGGGGGAATCCATGAGCAGTTCTTC. Protein: CASSLGTGGIHEQFF.

The V gene is TRBV5-1, the J gene TRBJ1-6, with TRBD1 as a possible D gene (5 bases). Trimming took off 7 bases at V and 15 bases at J, with 26 bases between the two ends. Germline CDR1 SGHRS, CDR2 YFSETQ. The CDR3 has 15 residues. The CDR3 here is CASQDGDQRVRGLHF. The DNA of the CDR3 is TGCGCCAGCCAGGACGGAGACCAGCGGGTGAGGGGCCTCCACTTT.

The chain carries TRBV7-2 and TRBJ2-3; 8 bases are a match to TRBD2. The CDR3 sequence is 15 residues long. Trimming removed 1 base from V and 4 bases from J; junction bases left unmatched: 4. CDR1 and CDR2 from the germline V gene are SGHTA and FQGNSA. The CDR3 DNA follows: TGTGCCAGCAGCTTAGGGGGACTAGTTGCAGATACGCAGTATTTT. It translates to CASSLGGLVADTQYF.

The chain joins TRBV18 to TRBJ1-6; D is ambiguous. V lost 1 base to trimming and J lost 0 bases, with 10 bases between them. This CDR3 region has 17 residues. Germline V gene lookup returns CDR1 KGHSH and CDR2 LQKENI. CDR3 sequence (DNA): TGTGCCAGCTCACCACTTGAGGCGAGCTCCTATAATTCACCCCTCCACTTT. Its protein is CASSPLEASSYNSPLHF.

The CDR3 is CASSMDSTYEQYF. The CDR3 DNA is TGTGCCAGCAGCATGGACAGTACCTACGAGCAGTACTTC. This chain connects TRBV11-2 to TRBJ2-7; possible D gene TRBD1, 6 bases. V lost 5 bases, J lost 2 bases, and 10 bases lay in between. This CDR3 spans 13 amino acids. From germline, CDR1 is SGHAT and CDR2 FQNNGV.

This chain's CDR3 is CASSPAGERETQYF. The CDR3 DNA follows: TGTGCCAGCTCACCCGCGGGGGAGAGAGAGACCCAGTACTTC. The rearrangement uses TRBV18 and TRBJ2-5, with 7 nucleotides matching TRBD2. The trim removed 3 bases at V and 4 bases at J, leaving 5 bases unmatched. Germline V gene data show CDR1 as KGHSH and CDR2 as LQKENI. This CDR3 is 14 amino acids long.

V is TRBV7-2 and J is TRBJ2-3; 9 nucleotides align to TRBD1. The CDR3 runs to 16 residues. Germline CDR1 and CDR2: SGHTA and FQGNSA. V was pared by 3 bases and J by 1 base, with 5 bases of the junction left unmatched. CDR3 nucleotide sequence: TGTGCCAGCAGCTTCACAGGGGGCGAGGGCACAGATACGCAGTATTTT. Translation gives CASSFTGGEGTDTQYF.